Here is one T cell receptor (beta chain) with its context. Its antigen remains unidentified. This entry is derived from a study of T cells expressing NK-cell markers. Across the whole study: The study drew TCR beta repertoires from sorted CD3+CD56+NKG2C+, CD3+CD56+NKG2C- and CD3+CD56-NKG2C+ T cells. Seven donors tested HCMV-seropositive and one tested seronegative among the eight sequenced. Study-wide findings and caveats: Also leading the CD3+CD56-NKG2C+ fraction in a handful of donors were these clonotypes.

Scientists made TCR beta cDNA using 5'RACE template switching with UMIs. From its re-call of the 5' RACE reads, TCRdb lists each CDR3 protein once, without DNA. The repertoire shows about 370,000 distinct CDR3 sequences; the top ten hold approximately 12%. Per germline, CDR1 MGHRA and CDR2 YSYEKL. This CDR3 has 19 residues. The receptor was isolated from a woman aged 45-65 years in good health. The gene calls are TRBV4-1 and TRBJ2-7; TCRdb returns TRBD1, unconfirmable since there is no DNA. Sequenced input: blood T cells: a sorted CD56 or NKG2C T cell subset, CD4+ or CD8+ T cells, or bulk PBMC T cells (not recorded which). CDR3 amino acids: CASSQESEVGVPRSYEQYF.